This T cell receptor (beta chain) was identified in a study of OX40 agonist ivuxolimab in advanced cancers. Points from the study as a whole: The antigens recognized by the expanded peripheral T cells, that is their antigen specificity, were not determined.

Of note for this clone: Its antigen is unidentified.

TCRdb's table, derived via immunoSEQ multiplex PCR, lists solely in-frame clones and lacks some. The sample lists 50,000 to 80,000 clones, around 90% occurring once. Germline CDR1 reads SGHDN; CDR2 reads FVKESK. Trimming at V came to 4 bases and at J to 6 bases, leaving 8 bases not matched to a gene. The CDR3 covers 15 residues. The V call is TRBV14, the J call TRBJ2-3; 9 nucleotides align to TRBD2. Specimen: CD4+ or CD8+ T cells sorted from blood, collected in a trial of the OX40 agonist ivuxolimab. The clonotype originates from an adult with an advanced solid tumor such as melanoma, head and neck, liver or kidney cancer. The CDR3 here is CASSLLAGVFDTQYF. As DNA, the CDR3 is TGTGCCAGCAGCCTCTTAGCGGGAGTTTTTGATACGCAGTATTTT.